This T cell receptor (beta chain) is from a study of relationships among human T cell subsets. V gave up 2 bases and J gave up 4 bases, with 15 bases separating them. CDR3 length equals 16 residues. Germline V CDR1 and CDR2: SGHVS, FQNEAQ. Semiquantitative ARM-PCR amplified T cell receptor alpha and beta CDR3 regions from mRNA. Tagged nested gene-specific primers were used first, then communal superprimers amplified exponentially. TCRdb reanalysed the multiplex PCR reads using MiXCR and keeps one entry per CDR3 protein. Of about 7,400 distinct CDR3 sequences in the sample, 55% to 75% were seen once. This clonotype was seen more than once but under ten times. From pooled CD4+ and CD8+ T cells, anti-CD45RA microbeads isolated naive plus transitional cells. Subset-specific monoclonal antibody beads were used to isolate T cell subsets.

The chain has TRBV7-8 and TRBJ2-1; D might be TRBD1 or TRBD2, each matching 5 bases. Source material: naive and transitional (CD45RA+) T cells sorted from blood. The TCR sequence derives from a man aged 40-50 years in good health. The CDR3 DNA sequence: TGTGCCAGCAGCTTAAGTCCGGGACGCGGTTACAATGAGCAGTTCTTC. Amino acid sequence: CASSLSPGRGYNEQFF.